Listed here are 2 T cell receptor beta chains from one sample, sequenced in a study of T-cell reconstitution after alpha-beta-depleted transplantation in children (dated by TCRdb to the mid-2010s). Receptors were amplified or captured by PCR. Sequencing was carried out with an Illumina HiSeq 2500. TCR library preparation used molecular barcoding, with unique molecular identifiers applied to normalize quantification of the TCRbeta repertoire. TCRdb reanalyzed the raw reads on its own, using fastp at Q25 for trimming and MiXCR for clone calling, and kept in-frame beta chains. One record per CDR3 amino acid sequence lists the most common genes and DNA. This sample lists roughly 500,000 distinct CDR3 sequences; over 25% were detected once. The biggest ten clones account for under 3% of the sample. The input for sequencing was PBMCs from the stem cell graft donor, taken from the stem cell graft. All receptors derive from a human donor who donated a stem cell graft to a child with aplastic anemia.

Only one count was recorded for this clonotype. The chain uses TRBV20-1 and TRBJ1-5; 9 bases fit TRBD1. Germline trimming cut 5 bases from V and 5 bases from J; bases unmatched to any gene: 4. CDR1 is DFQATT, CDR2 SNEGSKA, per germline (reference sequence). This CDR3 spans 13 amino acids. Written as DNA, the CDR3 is TGCAGTGCTGGCCGACAGGGGGATCAGCCCCAGCATTTT. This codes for CSAGRQGDQPQHF.

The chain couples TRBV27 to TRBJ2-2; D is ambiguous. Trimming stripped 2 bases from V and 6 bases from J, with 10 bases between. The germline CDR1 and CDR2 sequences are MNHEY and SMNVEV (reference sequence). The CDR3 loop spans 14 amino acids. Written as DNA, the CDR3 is TGTGCCAGCAGTTTAAATCTAGTATCCGGGGAGCTGTTTTTT. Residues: CASSLNLVSGELFF.